The 15 T cell receptor beta chains reported below all come from one sample, sequenced in a study of T cell responses to AZD1222 COVID-19 vaccine. The assay was immunoSEQ multiplex PCR, and TCRdb's table has in-frame clones only and misses some. This sample has approximately 94,000 clones, with 80% to 90% found just once. Sequencing used peripheral blood, obtained on day 0 of AZD1222 vaccination. All receptors derive from an adult in good health.

The chain combines TRBV5-5 with TRBJ2-5, with 8 bases aligning to TRBD1. CDR3 length equals 17 residues. Trimming cost V 4 bases and J 3 bases; bases outside gene matches: 14. Germline V CDR1 and CDR2: SGHKS, YYEKEE (reference sequence). The CDR3 bases are TGTGCCAGCAGCCTTGCCCCCCCCGGGACAGGTAAAGAGACCCAGTACTTC. Its protein is CASSLAPPGTGKETQYF.

CDR3 in amino acids: CASSEPNMNEQYF. The CDR3 region has the DNA TGCGCCAGCAGCGAGCCGAACATGAACGAGCAGTACTTC. The chain recombines TRBV5-1 with TRBJ2-7; D is unresolved. Trimming left V 4 bases short and J 5 bases short, with 13 bases between. Germline loops: CDR1 SGHRS, CDR2 YFSETQ. This CDR3 region has 13 residues.

This chain connects TRBV7-9 to TRBJ1-2; 8 nucleotides line up with TRBD1. The CDR3 sequence is 15 residues long. Unmatched junction bases numbered 13, after V lost 5 bases and J lost 8 bases. CDR1 and CDR2 (germline): SEHNR, FQNEAQ (reference sequence). CDR3 residues: CASSRAGTGGYGYTF. The CDR3 region has the DNA TGTGCCAGCAGCAGAGCCGGGACAGGAGGTTACGGCTACACCTTC.

The rearrangement joins TRBV30 to TRBJ1-6, with D possibly being TRBD1 (5 bases). The germline CDR1 and CDR2 sequences are GTSNPN and SVGIG (reference sequence). The ends were cut back, 0 bases at V and 8 bases at J, with 14 bases in the middle. The CDR3 is 15 residues long. CDR3 DNA: TGTGCCTGGAGTGTAGGTGCAGGGAGGGATTCACCCCTCCACTTT. This translates into CAWSVGAGRDSPLHF.

V gene TRBV24-1 combines with J gene TRBJ1-4; no clear D. CDR1 is KGHDR and CDR2 is SFDVKD in the germline V gene. V was shortened by 7 bases and J by 7 bases, with 21 bases between the two germline ends. This CDR3 region has 16 residues. The CDR3 DNA sequence: TGTGCCACCAGCCCCGGAGTGGCAGGAGGTGGTGAAAAACTGTTTTTT. Encoded protein: CATSPGVAGGGEKLFF.

Notes on this clone: This sample includes further DNA sequences coding for the same CDR3. The genes are TRBV3-1 (or the pseudogene TRBV3-2) and TRBJ1-5; D gene ambiguous. CDR3 length: 12 amino acids. Trimming removed 1 base from V and 6 bases from J, with 4 bases in between. Germline assignment: CDR1 LGHDT and CDR2 YNNKEL (reference sequence). CDR3 loop: CASSQGGQPQHF. CDR3 bases: TGTGCCAGCAGCCAAGGCGGTCAGCCCCAGCATTTT.

The rearrangement uses TRBV19 and TRBJ1-6; possible D gene TRBD1, 6 bases. The V gene's germline CDR1 is LNHDA and CDR2 SQIVND (reference sequence). The V end was cut by 2 bases, the J end by 8 bases, with 13 bases between. This CDR3 comprises 15 residues. CDR3 amino acids: CASSIPGQGYSPLHF. For the CDR3, the DNA is TGTGCCAGTAGTATACCTGGGCAGGGGTATTCACCCCTCCACTTT.

This clone was seen only once. The gene calls are TRBV7-9 and TRBJ2-1; 7 bases fit TRBD2. The germline V gene has CDR1 SEHNR and CDR2 FQNEAQ (reference sequence). Trimming cost V 8 bases and J 9 bases; bases outside gene matches: 13. CDR3 size: 14 residues. In DNA form, the CDR3 reads TGTGCCAGCGTAGAGAACGGCGGGGGAGTTGAGCAGTTCTTC. Amino acid sequence: CASVENGGGVEQFF.

A single count supports this clone. The gene calls are TRBV5-4 and TRBJ2-7; TRBD2 aligns across 10 bases. V shed 4 bases, J shed 6 bases, and the junction held 13 bases outside the gene matches. From germline, CDR1 is SGHNT and CDR2 YYREEE (reference sequence). This CDR3 comprises 16 residues. The CDR3 protein is CASSPGASGSNGEQYF. The CDR3 DNA reads as TGTGCCAGCAGCCCGGGGGCTAGCGGGAGTAATGGCGAGCAGTACTTC.

The chain uses TRBV2 and TRBJ1-1; D is unresolved. The germline V gene encodes CDR1 SNHLY and CDR2 FYNNEI. V lost 6 bases and J lost 5, with 10 bases in between. This CDR3 is built from 12 residues. In DNA form, the CDR3 reads TGTGCCAGCAGACAAGGGAGTACTGAAGCTTTCTTT. Protein: CASRQGSTEAFF.

J is TRBJ2-7 and V is TRBV19; 7 bases align to TRBD2. The CDR3 runs to 13 residues. CDR1 is LNHDA, CDR2 SQIVND, per germline (reference sequence). The trim removed 6 bases at V and 2 bases at J, leaving 4 bases unmatched. The chain's CDR3 is CASSGGIAYEQYF. CDR3 nucleotides: TGTGCCAGTAGCGGGGGGATAGCCTACGAGCAGTACTTC.

The chain uses TRBV18 and TRBJ1-6, with a weak D call TRBD1 (6 bases). Germline V lookup: CDR1 KGHSH, CDR2 LQKENI. V was trimmed by 2 bases and J by 7 bases, leaving 12 bases between them. The CDR3 is 15 residues long. The CDR3 DNA reads as TGTGCCAGCTCACCAGGGGGGGGCCACAATTCACCCCTCCACTTT. Protein: CASSPGGGHNSPLHF.

This rearrangement joins TRBV20-1 to TRBJ1-2, with 7 bases fitting TRBD1. V was clipped by 7 bases and J by 6 bases; unmatched bases: 5. Looked up from germline, CDR1 is DFQATT and CDR2 is SNEGSKA (reference sequence). The CDR3 consists of 11 residues. The CDR3, as DNA: TGCAGTGGGGCGGGACAGAATGGCTACACCTTC. Residues: CSGAGQNGYTF.

V is TRBV3-1 (or the pseudogene TRBV3-2) and J is TRBJ2-2; D gene unclear. Germline CDR1 and CDR2: LGHDT and YNNKEL (reference sequence). V was trimmed by 4 bases and J by 9 bases, leaving 6 bases between them. There are 11 residues in the CDR3. The DNA of the CDR3 is TGTGCCAGCAGCCTCACGTGGGAGCTGTTTTTT. Amino acid sequence: CASSLTWELFF.

This sequence joins TRBV3-1 (or the pseudogene TRBV3-2) and TRBJ1-6; D is perhaps TRBD1 (5 bases). Trimming shortened V by 6 bases and J by 10 bases, and 16 bases separated the two germline ends. This CDR3 spans 14 amino acids. CDR1 and CDR2 (germline): LGHDT, YNNKEL (reference sequence). This CDR3 reads CASRDRGRGSPLHF. The CDR3 DNA is TGTGCCAGCAGAGACCGGGGCCGGGGGTCACCCCTCCACTTT.